This section outlines one TCR beta chain sequence together with its context. Its antigen remains unidentified. Sequenced by immunoSEQ multiplex PCR; TCRdb stores in-frame clones only, minus some. The sample records some 37,000 clones, roughly 80% being singletons. The sample belongs to a study of Siglec-9 on CD8 T cells in melanoma. Study-wide results and limits: Siglec-9 reportedly marks and regulates an effector memory CD8+ T-cell subset apparently accumulating in melanoma tumors.

The sample comprised Siglec-9- CD8+ T cells sorted from blood. This TCR derives from a human donor in good health.

This chain's CDR3 is CASSPRDSSGANVLTF. The CDR3 DNA sequence: TGCGCCAGCAGCCCGAGGGACAGCTCTGGGGCCAACGTCCTGACTTTC. This sequence joins TRBV4-1 and TRBJ2-6; the match to TRBD1 covers 7 bases. Germline assignment: CDR1 MGHRA and CDR2 YSYEKL. Germline trimming cut 4 bases from V and 0 bases from J; bases unmatched to any gene: 3. CDR3 length: 16 residues.